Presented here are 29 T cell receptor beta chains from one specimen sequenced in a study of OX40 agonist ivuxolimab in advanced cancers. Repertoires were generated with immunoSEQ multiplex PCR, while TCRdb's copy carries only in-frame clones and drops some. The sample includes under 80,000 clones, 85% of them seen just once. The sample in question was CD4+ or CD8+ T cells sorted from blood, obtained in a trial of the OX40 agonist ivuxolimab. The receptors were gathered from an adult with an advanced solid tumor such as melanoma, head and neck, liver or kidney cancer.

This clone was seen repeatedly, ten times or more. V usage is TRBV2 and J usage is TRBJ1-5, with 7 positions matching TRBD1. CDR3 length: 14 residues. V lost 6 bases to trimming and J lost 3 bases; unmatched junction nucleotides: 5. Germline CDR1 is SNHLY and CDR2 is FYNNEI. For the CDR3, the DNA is TGTGCCAGCAGGAGGACAGGCTTCAATCAGCCCCAGCATTTT. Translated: CASRRTGFNQPQHF.

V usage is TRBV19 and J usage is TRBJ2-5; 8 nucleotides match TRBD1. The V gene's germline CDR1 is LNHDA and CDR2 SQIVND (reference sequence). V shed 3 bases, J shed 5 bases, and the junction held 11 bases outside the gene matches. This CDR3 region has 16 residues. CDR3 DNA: TGTGCCAGTAGTATTTTCAGAGGGACAGGCCAGGAGACCCAGTACTTC. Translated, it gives CASSIFRGTGQETQYF.

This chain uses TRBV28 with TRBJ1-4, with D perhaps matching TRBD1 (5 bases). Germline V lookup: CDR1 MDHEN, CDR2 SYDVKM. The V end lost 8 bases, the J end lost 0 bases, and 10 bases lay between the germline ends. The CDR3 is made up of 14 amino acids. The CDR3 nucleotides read TGTGCCAGCGGGCAGGGCCCAACTAATGAAAAACTGTTTTTT. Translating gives CASGQGPTNEKLFF.

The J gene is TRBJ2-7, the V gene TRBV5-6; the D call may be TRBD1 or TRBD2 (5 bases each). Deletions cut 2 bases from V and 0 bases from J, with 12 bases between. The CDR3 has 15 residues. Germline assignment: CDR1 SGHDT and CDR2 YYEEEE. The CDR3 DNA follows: TGTGCCAGCAGCTTTGAGCGGACAAGCTCCTACGAGCAGTACTTC. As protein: CASSFERTSSYEQYF.

The CDR3 loop is CASSGDYGYTF. For the CDR3, the DNA is TGTGCCAGCTCCGGGGACTATGGCTACACCTTC. V is TRBV19 and J is TRBJ1-2; D uncertain. V lost 9 bases to trimming and J lost 3 bases, with 8 bases between them. Germline assignment: CDR1 LNHDA and CDR2 SQIVND (reference sequence). The CDR3 runs 11 residues. Drawing the rest from reference TRBV19 and TRBJ1-2, the complete variable domain is DGGITQSPKYLFRKEGQNVTLSCEQNLNHDAMYWYRQDPGQGLRLIYYSQIVNDFQKGDIAEGYSVSREKKESFPLTVTSAQKNPTAFYLCASSGDYGYTFGSGTRLTVV.

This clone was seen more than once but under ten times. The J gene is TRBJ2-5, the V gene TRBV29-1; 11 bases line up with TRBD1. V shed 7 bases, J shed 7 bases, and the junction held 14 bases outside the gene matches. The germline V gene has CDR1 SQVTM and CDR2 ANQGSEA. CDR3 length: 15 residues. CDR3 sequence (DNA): TGCAGCGCAACCCCGGGACAGGGGGGGGAGGGGACCCAGTACTTC. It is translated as CSATPGQGGEGTQYF.

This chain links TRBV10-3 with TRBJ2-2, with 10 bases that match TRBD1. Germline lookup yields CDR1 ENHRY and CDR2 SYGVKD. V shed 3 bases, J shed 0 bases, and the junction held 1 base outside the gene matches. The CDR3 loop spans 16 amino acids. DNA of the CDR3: TGTGCCATCAGTGATGGACAGGGGGCGAACACCGGGGAGCTGTTTTTT. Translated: CAISDGQGANTGELFF.

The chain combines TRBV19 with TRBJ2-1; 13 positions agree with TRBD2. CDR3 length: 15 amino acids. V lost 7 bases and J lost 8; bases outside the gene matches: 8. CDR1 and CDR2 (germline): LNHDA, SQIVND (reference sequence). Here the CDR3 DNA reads TGTGCCAGTACCAGACTAGCGGGAGGTTTGGATGAGCAGTTCTTC. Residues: CASTRLAGGLDEQFF.

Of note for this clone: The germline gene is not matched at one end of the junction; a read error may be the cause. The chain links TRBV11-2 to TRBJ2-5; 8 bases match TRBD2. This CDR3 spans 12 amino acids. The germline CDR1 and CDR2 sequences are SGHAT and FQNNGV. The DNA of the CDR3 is TGTGCCAGCAGCTTTTCCAGCGGGGGTATCCACTTC. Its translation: CASSFSSGGIHF.

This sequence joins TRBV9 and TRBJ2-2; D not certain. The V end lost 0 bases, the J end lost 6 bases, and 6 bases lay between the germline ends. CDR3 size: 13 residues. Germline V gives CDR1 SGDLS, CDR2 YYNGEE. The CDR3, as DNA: TGTGCCAGCAGCGTAGTGGGGTCCGGGGAGCTGTTTTTT. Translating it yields CASSVVGSGELFF.

The CDR3: CASSYSKRAEAFF. The CDR3 DNA reads as TGTGCCAGCAGTTACTCGAAAAGGGCTGAAGCTTTCTTT. The chain links TRBV6-5 to TRBJ1-1; D remains unclear. Germline CDR1 and CDR2: MNHEY and SVGAGI. Trimming cost V 0 bases and J 6 bases, with 8 bases left between them. The CDR3 spans 13 residues.

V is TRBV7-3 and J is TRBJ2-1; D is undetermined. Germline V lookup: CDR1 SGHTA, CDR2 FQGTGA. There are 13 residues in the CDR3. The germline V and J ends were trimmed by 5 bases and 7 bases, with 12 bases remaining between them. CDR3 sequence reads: CASSPDGGNEQFF. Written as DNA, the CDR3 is TGTGCCAGCAGCCCGGACGGTGGAAATGAGCAGTTCTTC.

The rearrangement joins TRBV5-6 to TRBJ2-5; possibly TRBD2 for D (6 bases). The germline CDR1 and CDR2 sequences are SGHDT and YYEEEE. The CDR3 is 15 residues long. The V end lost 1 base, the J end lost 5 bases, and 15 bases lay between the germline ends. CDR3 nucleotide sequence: TGTGCCAGCAGCTTGTACGGGAGTGGTCGGGAGACCCAGTACTTC. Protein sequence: CASSLYGSGRETQYF. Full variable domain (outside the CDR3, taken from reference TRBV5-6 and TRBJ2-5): DAGVTQSPTHLIKTRGQQVTLRCSPKSGHDTVSWYQQALGQGPQFIFQYYEEEERQRGNFPDRFSGHQFPNYSSELNVNALLLGDSALYLCASSLYGSGRETQYFGPGTRLLVL.

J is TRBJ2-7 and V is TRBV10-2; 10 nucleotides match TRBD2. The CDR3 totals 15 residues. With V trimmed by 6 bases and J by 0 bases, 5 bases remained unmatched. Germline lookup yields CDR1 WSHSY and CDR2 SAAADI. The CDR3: CASRLTSGYSYEQYF. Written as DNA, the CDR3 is TGCGCCAGCAGGTTGACTAGCGGGTACTCCTACGAGCAGTACTTC.

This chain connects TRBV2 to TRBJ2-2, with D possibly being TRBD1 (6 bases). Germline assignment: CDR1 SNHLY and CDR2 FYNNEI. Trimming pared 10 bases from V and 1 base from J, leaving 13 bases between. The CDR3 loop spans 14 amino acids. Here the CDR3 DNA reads TGTGCCACAATAGGGGGAAAGAACACCGGGGAGCTGTTTTTT. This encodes CATIGGKNTGELFF. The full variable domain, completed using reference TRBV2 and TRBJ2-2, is EPEVTQTPSHQVTQMGQEVILRCVPISNHLYFYWYRQILGQKVEFLVSFYNNEISEKSEIFDDQFSVERPDGSNFTLKIRSTKLEDSAMYFCATIGGKNTGELFFGEGSRLTVL.

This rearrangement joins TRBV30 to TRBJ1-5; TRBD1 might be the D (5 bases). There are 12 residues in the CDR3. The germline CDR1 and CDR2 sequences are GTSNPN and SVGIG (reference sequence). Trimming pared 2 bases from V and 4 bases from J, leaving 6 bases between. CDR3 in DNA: TGTGCCTGGAGTACAGGTAATCAGCCCCAGCATTTT. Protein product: CAWSTGNQPQHF.

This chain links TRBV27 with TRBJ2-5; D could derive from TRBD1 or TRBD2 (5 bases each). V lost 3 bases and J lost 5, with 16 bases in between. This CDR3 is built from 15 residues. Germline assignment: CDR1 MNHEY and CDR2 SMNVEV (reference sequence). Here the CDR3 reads CASSFTGTGGETQYF. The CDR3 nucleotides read TGTGCCAGCAGTTTTACCGGGACGGGTGGGGAGACCCAGTACTTC.

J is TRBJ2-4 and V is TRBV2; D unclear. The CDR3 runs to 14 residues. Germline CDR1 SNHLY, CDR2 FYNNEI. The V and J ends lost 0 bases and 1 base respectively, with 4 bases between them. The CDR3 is CASSEAGAKNIQYF. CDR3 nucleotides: TGTGCCAGCAGTGAAGCGGGTGCCAAAAACATTCAGTACTTC.

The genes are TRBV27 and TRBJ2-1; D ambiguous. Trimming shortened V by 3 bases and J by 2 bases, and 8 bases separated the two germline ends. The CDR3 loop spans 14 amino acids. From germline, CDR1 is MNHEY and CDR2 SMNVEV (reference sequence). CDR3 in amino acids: CASSFGGPYNEQFF. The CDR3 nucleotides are TGTGCCAGCAGTTTTGGCGGACCCTACAATGAGCAGTTCTTC.

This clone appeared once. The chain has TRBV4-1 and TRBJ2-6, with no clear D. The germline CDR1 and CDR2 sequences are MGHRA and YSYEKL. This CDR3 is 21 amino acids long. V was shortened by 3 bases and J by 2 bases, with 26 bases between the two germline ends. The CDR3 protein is CASSHNDLRSLGFPGANVLTF. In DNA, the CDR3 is TGCGCCAGCAGCCATAACGACCTCCGGAGCTTAGGATTCCCTGGGGCCAACGTCCTGACTTTC.

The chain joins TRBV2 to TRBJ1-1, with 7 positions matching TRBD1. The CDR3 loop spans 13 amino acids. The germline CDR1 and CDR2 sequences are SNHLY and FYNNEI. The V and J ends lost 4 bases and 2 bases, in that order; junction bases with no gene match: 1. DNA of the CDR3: TGTGCCAGCAGTGGAGGGGGCAACACTGAAGCTTTCTTT. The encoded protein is CASSGGGNTEAFF.

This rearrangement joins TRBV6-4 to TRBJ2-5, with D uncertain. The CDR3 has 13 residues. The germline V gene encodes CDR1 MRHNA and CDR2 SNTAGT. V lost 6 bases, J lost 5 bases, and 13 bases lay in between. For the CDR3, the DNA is TGTGCCAGCAGCGTGATTGTAGGTGAGACCCAGTACTTC. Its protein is CASSVIVGETQYF.

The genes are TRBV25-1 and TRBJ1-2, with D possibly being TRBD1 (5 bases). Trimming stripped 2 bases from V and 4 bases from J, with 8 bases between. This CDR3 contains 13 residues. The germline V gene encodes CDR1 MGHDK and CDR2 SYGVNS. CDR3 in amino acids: CASSEGQGYGYTF. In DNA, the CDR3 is TGTGCCAGCAGTGAAGGGCAGGGCTATGGCTACACCTTC.

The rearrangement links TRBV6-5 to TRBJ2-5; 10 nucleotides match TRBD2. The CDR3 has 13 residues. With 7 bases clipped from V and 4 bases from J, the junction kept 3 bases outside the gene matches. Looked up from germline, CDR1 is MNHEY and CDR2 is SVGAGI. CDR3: CASKRGGRETQYF. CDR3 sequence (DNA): TGTGCCAGCAAGCGGGGGGGCCGAGAGACCCAGTACTTC.

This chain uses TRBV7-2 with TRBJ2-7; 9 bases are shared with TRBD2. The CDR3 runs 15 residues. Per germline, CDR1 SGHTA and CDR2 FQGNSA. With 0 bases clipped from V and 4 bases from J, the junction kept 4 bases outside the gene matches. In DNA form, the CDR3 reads TGTGCCAGCAGCTTAGCCTTAGCGGGAGTTTACGAGCAGTACTTC. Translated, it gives CASSLALAGVYEQYF.

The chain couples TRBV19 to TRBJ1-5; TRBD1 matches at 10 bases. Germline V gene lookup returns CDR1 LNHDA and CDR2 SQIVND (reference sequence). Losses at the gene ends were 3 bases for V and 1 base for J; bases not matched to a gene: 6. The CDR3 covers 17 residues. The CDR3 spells CASSIGLGQGSNQPQHF. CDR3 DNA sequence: TGTGCCAGTAGTATTGGCCTGGGACAGGGGAGCAATCAGCCCCAGCATTTT.

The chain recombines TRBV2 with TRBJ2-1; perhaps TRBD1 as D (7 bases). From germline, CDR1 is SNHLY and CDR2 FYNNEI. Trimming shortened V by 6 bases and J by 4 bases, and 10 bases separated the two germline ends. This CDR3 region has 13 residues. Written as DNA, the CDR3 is TGTGCCAGCAGCGGGGGACAGTACAATGAGCAGTTCTTC. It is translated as CASSGGQYNEQFF.

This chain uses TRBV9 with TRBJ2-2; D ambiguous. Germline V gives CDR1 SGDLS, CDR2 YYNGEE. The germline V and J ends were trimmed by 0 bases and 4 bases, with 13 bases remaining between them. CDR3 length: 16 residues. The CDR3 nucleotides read TGTGCCAGCAGCGTAGCTCCCCAGACCTCCACCGGGGAGCTGTTTTTT. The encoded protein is CASSVAPQTSTGELFF.

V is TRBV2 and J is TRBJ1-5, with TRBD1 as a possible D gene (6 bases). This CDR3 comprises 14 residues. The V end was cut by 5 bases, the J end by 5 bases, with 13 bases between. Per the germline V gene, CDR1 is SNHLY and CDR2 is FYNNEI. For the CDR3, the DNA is TGTGCCAGCAGTCAGCAGGGGCGGGATCAGCCCCAGCATTTT. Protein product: CASSQQGRDQPQHF.